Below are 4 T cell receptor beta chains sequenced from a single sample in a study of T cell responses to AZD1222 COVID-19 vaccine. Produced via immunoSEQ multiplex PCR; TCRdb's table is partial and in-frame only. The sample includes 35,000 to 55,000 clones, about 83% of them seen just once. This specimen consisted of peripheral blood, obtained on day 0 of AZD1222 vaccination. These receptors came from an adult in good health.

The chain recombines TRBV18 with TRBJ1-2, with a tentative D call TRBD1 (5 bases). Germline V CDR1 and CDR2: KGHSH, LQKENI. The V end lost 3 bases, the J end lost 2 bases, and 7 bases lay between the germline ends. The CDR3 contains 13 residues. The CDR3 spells CASSPDKNYGYTF. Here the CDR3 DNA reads TGTGCCAGCTCACCGGACAAGAACTATGGCTACACCTTC.

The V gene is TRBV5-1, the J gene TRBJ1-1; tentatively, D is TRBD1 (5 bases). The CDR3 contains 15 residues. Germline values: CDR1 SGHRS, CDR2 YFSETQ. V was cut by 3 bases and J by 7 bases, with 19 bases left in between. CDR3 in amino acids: CASSSTAGSFLEAFF. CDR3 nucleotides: TGCGCCAGCAGCTCGACAGCGGGCTCCTTTCTTGAAGCTTTCTTT.

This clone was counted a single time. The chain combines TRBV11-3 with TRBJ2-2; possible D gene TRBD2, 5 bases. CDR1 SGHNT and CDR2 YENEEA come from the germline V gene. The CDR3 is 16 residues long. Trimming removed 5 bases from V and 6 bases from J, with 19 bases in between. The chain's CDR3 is CASSQATNVIPGELFF. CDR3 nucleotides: TGTGCCAGCAGCCAGGCGACTAATGTTATCCCCGGGGAGCTGTTTTTT.

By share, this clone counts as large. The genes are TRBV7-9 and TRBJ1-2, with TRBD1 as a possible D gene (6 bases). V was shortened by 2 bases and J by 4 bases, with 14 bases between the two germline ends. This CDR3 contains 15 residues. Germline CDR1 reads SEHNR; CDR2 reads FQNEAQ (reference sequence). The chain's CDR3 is CASSLSQGYRYGYTF. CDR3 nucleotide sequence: TGTGCCAGCAGCTTATCCCAGGGGTACCGCTATGGCTACACCTTC.